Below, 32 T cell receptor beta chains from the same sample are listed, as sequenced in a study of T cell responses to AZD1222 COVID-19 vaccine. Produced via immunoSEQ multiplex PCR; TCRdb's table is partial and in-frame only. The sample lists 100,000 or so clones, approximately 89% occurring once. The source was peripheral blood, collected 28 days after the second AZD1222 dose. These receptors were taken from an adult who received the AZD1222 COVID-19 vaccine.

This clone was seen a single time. CDR3 coding DNA: TGTGCCAGCACGATGCTGGGGGCCTCTGGAAACACCATATATTTT. It is translated as CASTMLGASGNTIYF. The chain joins TRBV25-1 to TRBJ1-3; D perhaps matches TRBD1 (6 bases). Trimming removed 7 bases from V and 0 bases from J, with 13 bases in between. Per germline, CDR1 MGHDK and CDR2 SYGVNS. The CDR3 length is 15 residues.

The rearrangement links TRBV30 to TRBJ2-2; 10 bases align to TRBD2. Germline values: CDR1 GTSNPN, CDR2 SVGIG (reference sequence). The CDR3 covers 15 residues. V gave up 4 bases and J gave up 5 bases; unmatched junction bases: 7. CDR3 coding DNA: TGTGCCTGGATCCAGCGGGAGGGCCTAACCGGGGAGCTGTTTTTT. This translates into CAWIQREGLTGELFF.

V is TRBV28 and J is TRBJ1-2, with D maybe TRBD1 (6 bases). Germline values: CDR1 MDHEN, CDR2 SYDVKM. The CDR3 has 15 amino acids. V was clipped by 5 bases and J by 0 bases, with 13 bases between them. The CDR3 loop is CASSTTGRANYGYTF. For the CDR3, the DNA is TGTGCCAGCAGTACGACAGGTCGAGCTAACTATGGCTACACCTTC.

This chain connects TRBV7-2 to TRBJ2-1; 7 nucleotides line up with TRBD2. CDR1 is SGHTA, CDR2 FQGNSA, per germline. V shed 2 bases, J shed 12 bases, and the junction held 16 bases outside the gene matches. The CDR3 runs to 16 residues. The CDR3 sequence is CASSLRQIAGGAWQFF. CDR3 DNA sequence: TGTGCCAGCAGCTTAAGGCAAATAGCGGGTGGGGCCTGGCAGTTCTTC.

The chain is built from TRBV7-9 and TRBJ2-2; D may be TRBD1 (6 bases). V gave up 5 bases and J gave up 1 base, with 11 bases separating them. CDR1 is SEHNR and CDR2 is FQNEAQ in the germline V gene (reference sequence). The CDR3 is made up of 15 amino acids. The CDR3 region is CASSLGTQNTGELFF. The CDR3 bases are TGTGCCAGCAGCCTGGGGACACAGAACACCGGGGAGCTGTTTTTT.

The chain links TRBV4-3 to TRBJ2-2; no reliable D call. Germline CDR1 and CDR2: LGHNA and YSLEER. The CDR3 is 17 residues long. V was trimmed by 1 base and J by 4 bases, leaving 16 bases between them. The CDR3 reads CASSQAVDDSSTGELFF. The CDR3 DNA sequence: TGCGCCAGCAGCCAAGCCGTGGACGATTCTTCCACCGGGGAGCTGTTTTTT.

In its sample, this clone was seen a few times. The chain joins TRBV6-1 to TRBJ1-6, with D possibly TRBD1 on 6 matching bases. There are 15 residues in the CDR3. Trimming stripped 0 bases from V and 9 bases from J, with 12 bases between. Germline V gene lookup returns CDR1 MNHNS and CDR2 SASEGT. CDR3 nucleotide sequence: TGTGCCAGCAGTGAAGCGATACAGGGAAGTTCACCCCTCCACTTT. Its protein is CASSEAIQGSSPLHF.

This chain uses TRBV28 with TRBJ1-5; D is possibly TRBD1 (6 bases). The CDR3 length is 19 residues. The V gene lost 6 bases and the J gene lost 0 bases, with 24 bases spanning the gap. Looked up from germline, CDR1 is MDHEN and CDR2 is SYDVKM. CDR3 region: CASRATGTQFFYSNQPQHF. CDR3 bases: TGTGCCAGCAGGGCTACCGGGACACAATTCTTTTATAGCAATCAGCCCCAGCATTTT.

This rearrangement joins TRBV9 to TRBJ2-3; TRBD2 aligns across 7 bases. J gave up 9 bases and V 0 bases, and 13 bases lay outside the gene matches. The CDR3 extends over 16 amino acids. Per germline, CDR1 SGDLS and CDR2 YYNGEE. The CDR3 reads CASSVVLPGGLITQYF. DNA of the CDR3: TGTGCCAGCAGCGTAGTTCTCCCGGGAGGCCTTATAACGCAGTATTTT.

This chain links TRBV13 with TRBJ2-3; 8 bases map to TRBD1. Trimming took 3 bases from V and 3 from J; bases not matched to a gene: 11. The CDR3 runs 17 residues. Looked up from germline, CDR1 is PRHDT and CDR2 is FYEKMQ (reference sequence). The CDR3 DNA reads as TGTGCCAGCAGCTTTGACCCCTGGACAGGGATAACAGATACGCAGTATTTT. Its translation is CASSFDPWTGITDTQYF. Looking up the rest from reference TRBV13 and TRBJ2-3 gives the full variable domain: AAGVIQSPRHLIKEKRETATLKCYPIPRHDTVYWYQQGPGQDPQFLISFYEKMQSDKGSIPDRFSAQQFSDYHSELNMSSLELGDSALYFCASSFDPWTGITDTQYFGPGTRLTVL.

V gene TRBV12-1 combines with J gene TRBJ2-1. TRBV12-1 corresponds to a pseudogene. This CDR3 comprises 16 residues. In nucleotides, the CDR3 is TGTGCCAGCAGCGCGTTCCTAACCAGCTCCTACAATGAGCAGTTCTTC. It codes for CASSAFLTSSYNEQFF.

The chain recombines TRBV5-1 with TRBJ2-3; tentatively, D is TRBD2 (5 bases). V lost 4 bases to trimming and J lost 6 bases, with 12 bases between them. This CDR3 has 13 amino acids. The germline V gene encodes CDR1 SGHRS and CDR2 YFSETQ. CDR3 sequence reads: CASSTGGGDTQYF. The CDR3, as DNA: TGCGCCAGCAGCACCGGAGGCGGGGATACGCAGTATTTT.

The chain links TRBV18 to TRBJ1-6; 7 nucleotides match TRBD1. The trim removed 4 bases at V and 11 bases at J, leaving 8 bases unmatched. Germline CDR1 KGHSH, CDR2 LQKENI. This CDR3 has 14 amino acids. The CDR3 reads CASSLDRDYTPLHF. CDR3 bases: TGTGCCAGCTCACTTGACAGGGATTATACACCCCTCCACTTT. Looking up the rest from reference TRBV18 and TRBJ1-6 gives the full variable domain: NAGVMQNPRHLVRRRGQEARLRCSPMKGHSHVYWYRQLPEEGLKFMVYLQKENIIDESGMPKERFSAEFPKEGPSILRIQQVVRGDSAAYFCASSLDRDYTPLHFGNGTRLTVT.

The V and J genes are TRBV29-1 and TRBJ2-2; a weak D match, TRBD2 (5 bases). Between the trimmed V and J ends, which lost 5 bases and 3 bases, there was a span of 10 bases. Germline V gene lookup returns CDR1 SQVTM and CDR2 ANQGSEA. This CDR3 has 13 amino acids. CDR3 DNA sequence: TGCAGCGTTACGGGGTTAGACACCGGGGAGCTGTTTTTT. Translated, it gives CSVTGLDTGELFF.

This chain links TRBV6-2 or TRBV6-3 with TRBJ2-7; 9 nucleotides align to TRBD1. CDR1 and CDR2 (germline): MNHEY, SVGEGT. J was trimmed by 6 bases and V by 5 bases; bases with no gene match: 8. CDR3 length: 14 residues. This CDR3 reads CASSIPGQGSEQYF. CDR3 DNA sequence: TGTGCCAGCAGTATTCCGGGACAGGGAAGCGAGCAGTACTTC.

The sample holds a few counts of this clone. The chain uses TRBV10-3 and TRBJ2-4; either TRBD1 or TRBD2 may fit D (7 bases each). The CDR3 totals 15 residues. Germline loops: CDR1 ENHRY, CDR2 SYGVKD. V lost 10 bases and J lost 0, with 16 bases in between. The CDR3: CATQGGGIAKNIQYF. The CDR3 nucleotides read TGTGCCACCCAGGGGGGGGGCATAGCCAAAAACATTCAGTACTTC.

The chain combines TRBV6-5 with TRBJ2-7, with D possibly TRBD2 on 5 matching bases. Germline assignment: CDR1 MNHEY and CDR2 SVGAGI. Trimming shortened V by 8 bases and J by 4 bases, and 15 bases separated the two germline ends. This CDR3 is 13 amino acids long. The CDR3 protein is CASLSGVGYEQYF. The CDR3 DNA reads TGTGCCAGCCTCTCCGGGGTTGGGTACGAGCAGTACTTC.

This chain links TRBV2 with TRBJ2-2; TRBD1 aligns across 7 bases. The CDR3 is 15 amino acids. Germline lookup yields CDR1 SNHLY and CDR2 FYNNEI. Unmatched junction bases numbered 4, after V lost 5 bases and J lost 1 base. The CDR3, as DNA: TGTGCCAGCAGTACGGGACAGATGAACACCGGGGAGCTGTTTTTT. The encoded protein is CASSTGQMNTGELFF.

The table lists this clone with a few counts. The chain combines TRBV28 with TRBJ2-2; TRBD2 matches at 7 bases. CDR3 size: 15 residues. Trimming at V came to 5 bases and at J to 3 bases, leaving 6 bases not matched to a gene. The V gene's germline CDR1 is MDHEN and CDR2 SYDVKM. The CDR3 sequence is CASSLGGIHTGELFF. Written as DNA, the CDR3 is TGTGCCAGCAGTCTCGGGGGGATCCACACCGGGGAGCTGTTTTTT.

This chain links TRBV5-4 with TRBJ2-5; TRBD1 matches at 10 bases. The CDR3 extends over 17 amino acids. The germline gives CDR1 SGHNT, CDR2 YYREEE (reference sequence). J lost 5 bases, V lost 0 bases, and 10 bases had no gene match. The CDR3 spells CASSLGPGQGGWETQYF. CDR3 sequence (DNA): TGTGCCAGCAGCTTGGGGCCAGGACAGGGGGGATGGGAGACCCAGTACTTC.

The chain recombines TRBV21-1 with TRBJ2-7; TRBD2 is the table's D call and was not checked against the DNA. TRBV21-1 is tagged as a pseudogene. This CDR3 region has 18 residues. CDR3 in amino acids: CASSKKVREGQSHYEQYF. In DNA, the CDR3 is TGTGCCAGCAGCAAAAAAGTGCGGGAGGGCCAGTCCCACTACGAGCAGTACTTC.

CDR3 amino acids: CASSLGQGDLGRRETQYF. DNA for the CDR3: TGTGCCAGCTCTTTAGGGCAGGGCGACTTGGGGCGGAGGGAGACCCAGTACTTC. J is TRBJ2-5 and V is TRBV27; TRBD1 or TRBD2 may be the D gene (5 bases each). This CDR3 region has 18 residues. Per the germline V gene, CDR1 is MNHEY and CDR2 is SMNVEV (reference sequence). V lost 8 bases, J lost 5 bases, and 30 bases lay in between.

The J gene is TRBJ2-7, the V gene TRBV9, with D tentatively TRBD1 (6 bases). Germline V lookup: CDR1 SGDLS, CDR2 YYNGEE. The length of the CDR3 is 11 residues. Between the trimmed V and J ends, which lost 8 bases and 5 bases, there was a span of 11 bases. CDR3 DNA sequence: TGTGCCAGTTCTACAGGGAACGAGCAGTACTTC. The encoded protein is CASSTGNEQYF. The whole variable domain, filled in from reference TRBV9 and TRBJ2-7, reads DSGVTQTPKHLITATGQRVTLRCSPRSGDLSVYWYQQSLDQGLQFLIQYYNGEERAKGNILERFSAQQFPDLHSELNLSSLELGDSALYFCASSTGNEQYFGPGTRLTVT.

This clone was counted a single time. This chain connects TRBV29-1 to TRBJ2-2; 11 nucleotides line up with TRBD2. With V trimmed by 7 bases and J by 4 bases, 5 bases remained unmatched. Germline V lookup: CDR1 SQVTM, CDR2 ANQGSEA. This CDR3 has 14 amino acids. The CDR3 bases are TGCAGCGCCACTAGCGGGAGAGGCACCGGGGAGCTGTTTTTT. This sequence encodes CSATSGRGTGELFF.

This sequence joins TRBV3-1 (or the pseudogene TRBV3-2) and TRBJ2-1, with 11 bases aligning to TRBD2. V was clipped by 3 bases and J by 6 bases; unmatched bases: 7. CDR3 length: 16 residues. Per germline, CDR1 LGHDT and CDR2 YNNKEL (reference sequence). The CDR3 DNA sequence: TGTGCCAGCAGCCACCTAGCGGGAGGCCGGTCCAATGAGCAGTTCTTC. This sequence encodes CASSHLAGGRSNEQFF.

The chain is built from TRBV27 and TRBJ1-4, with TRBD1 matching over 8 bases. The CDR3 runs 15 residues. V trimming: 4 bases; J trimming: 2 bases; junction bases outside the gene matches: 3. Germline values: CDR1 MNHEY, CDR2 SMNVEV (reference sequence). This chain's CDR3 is CASSSRTGTNEKLFF. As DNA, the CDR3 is TGTGCCAGCAGTTCCCGGACAGGGACTAATGAAAAACTGTTTTTT.

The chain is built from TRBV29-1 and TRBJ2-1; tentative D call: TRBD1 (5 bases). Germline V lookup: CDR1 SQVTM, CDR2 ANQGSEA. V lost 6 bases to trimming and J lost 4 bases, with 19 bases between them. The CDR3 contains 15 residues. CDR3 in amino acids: CSVAEDLRGYNEQFF. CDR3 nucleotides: TGCAGCGTGGCCGAAGATCTAAGGGGTTACAATGAGCAGTTCTTC.

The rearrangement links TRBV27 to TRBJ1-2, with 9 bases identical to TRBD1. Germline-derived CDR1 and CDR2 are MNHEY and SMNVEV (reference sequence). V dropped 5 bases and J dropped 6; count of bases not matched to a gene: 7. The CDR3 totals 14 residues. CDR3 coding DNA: TGTGCCAGCAGTCCCCTCGACAGGGGGAATGGCTACACCTTC. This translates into CASSPLDRGNGYTF.

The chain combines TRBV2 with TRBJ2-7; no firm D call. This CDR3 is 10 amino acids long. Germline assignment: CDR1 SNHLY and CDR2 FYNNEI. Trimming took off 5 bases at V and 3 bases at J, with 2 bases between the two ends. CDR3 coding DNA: TGTGCCAGCAGTCACTACGAGCAGTACTTC. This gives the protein CASSHYEQYF.

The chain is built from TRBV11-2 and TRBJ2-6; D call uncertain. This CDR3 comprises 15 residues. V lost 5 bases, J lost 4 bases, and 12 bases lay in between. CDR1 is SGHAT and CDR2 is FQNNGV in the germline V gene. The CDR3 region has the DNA TGTGCCAGCAGCCGGGTCCCTCAGGGGGCCAACGTCCTGACTTTC. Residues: CASSRVPQGANVLTF. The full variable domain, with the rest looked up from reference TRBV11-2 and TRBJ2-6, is EAGVAQSPRYKIIEKRQSVAFWCNPISGHATLYWYQQILGQGPKLLIQFQNNGVVDDSQLPKDRFSAERLKGVDSTLKIQPAKLEDSAVYLCASSRVPQGANVLTFGAGSRLTVL.

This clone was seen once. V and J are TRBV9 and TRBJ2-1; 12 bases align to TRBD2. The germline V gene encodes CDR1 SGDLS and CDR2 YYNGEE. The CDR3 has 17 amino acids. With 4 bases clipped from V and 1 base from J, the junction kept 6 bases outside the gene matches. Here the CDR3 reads CASSLGLAGISYNEQFF. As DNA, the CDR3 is TGTGCCAGCAGCCTCGGACTAGCGGGAATATCCTACAATGAGCAGTTCTTC.

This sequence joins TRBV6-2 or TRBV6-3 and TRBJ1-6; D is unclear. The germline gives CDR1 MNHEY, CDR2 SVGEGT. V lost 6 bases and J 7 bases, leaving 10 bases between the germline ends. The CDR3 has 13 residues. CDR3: CASSREANSPLHF. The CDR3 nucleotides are TGTGCCAGCAGCCGGGAGGCGAATTCACCCCTCCACTTT.